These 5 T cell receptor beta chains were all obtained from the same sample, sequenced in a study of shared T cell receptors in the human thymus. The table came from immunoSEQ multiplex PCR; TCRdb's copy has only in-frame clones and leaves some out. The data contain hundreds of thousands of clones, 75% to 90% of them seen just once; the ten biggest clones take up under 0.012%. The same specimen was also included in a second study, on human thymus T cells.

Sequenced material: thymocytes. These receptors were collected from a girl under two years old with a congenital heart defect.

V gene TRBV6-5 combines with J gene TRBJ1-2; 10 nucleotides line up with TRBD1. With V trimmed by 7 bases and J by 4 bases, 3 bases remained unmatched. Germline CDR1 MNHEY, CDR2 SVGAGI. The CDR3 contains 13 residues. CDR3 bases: TGTGCCAGCACTCGACAGGGGGCCTATGGCTACACCTTC. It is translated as CASTRQGAYGYTF.

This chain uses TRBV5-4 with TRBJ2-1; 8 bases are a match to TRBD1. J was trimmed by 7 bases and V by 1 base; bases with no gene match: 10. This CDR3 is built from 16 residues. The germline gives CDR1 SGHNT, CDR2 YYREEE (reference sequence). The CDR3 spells CASSLSPGGGFNEQFF. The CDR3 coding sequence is TGTGCCAGCAGCTTGTCACCAGGGGGCGGATTTAATGAGCAGTTCTTC.

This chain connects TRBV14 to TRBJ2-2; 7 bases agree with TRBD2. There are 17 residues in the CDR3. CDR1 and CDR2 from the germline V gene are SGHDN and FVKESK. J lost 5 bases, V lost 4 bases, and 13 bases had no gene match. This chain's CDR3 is CASSPGLGGSPTGELFF. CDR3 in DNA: TGTGCCAGCAGCCCTGGACTAGGAGGTAGTCCAACCGGGGAGCTGTTTTTT.

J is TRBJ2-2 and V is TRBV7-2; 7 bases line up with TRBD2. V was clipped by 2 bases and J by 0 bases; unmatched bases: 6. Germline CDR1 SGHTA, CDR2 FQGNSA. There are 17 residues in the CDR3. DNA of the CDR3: TGTGCCAGCAGCTTACGCACTAGCGTCTCGAACACCGGGGAGCTGTTTTTT. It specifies CASSLRTSVSNTGELFF.

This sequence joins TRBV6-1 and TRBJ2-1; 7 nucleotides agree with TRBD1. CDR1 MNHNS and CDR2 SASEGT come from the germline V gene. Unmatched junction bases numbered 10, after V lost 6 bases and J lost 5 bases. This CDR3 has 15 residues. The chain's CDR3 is CASSYRDRINNEQFF. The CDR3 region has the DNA TGTGCCAGCAGCTACCGGGACAGAATTAACAATGAGCAGTTCTTC.